A selection of T cell receptor beta chains follows, all from one sample in a study of cytomegalovirus exposure and HLA in healthy donors. Sequencing used immunoSEQ multiplex PCR; TCRdb keeps in-frame clones, though not all of them. Among 140,000 or so clones listed, about 80% were seen once. The sample consisted of PBMCs. The source of these receptors is a man aged 35 to 55 in good health and CMV-seronegative. The CDR3 runs from the conserved cysteine through the conserved F or W. Each record gives: CDR3 protein, V gene, clone size, J gene. Only part of the rows carry a size: once, few, many, or a class if the clone is expanded.

cdr3_aa: CASSLTTSGGTDTQYF
v_call: TRBV27
clone_size: .
j_call: TRBJ2-3

cdr3_aa: CASSYGTLGETQYF
v_call: TRBV14
clone_size: .
j_call: TRBJ2-5

cdr3_aa: CASSLGQGSGTQYF
v_call: TRBV11-1
clone_size: .
j_call: TRBJ2-5

cdr3_aa: CASSRWEGTDTQYF
v_call: TRBV11-2
clone_size: .
j_call: TRBJ2-3

cdr3_aa: CASSLARPWEGTRETQYF
v_call: TRBV7-9
clone_size: .
j_call: TRBJ2-5

cdr3_aa: CASLPGTSGETQYF
v_call: TRBV10-2
clone_size: .
j_call: TRBJ2-3

cdr3_aa: CASSPRGPSSVSYEQYF
v_call: TRBV9
clone_size: .
j_call: TRBJ2-7

cdr3_aa: CASSSTGTANTGELFF
v_call: TRBV5-4
clone_size: .
j_call: TRBJ2-2

cdr3_aa: CASSLEGSYEQYF
v_call: TRBV13
clone_size: .
j_call: TRBJ2-7

cdr3_aa: CASSYPSGRAVGLFF
v_call: TRBV6-6
clone_size: .
j_call: TRBJ2-2

cdr3_aa: CASRARTGGRETQYF
v_call: TRBV12-2
clone_size: .
j_call: TRBJ2-5

cdr3_aa: CASSFGAVAGGPETQYF
v_call: TRBV7-9
clone_size: .
j_call: TRBJ2-5

cdr3_aa: CASSRGLADNEQFF
v_call: TRBV27
clone_size: .
j_call: TRBJ2-1

cdr3_aa: CASSLQTSGGEQFF
v_call: TRBV7-8
clone_size: .
j_call: TRBJ2-1

cdr3_aa: CASSTGQTMNTEAFF
v_call: TRBV9
clone_size: few
j_call: TRBJ1-1

cdr3_aa: CASSYSSKTGTQYF
v_call: TRBV6-5
clone_size: .
j_call: TRBJ2-3

cdr3_aa: CAWSLSVSTDTQYF
v_call: TRBV30
clone_size: few
j_call: TRBJ2-3

cdr3_aa: CASSFRDRSQETQYF
v_call: TRBV27
clone_size: .
j_call: TRBJ2-5

cdr3_aa: CASSVQSDTYEQYF
v_call: TRBV9
clone_size: .
j_call: TRBJ2-7

cdr3_aa: CASSLDGPNTGELFF
v_call: TRBV11-2
clone_size: once
j_call: TRBJ2-2

cdr3_aa: CASRVGTSGYNEQFF
v_call: TRBV7-2
clone_size: .
j_call: TRBJ2-1

cdr3_aa: CASSLAKDREPTYEQYF
v_call: TRBV5-8
clone_size: .
j_call: TRBJ2-7

cdr3_aa: CSVAGQSSYEQYF
v_call: TRBV29-1
clone_size: few
j_call: TRBJ2-7

cdr3_aa: CASSIAGVGETQYF
v_call: TRBV19
clone_size: few
j_call: TRBJ2-5

cdr3_aa: CASSQPTANTEAFF
v_call: TRBV4-1
clone_size: .
j_call: TRBJ1-1

cdr3_aa: CASSLAGAAGELFF
v_call: TRBV7-9
clone_size: .
j_call: TRBJ2-2

cdr3_aa: CASSRLVTDTQYF
v_call: TRBV14
clone_size: .
j_call: TRBJ2-3

cdr3_aa: CAISESEGREKLFF
v_call: TRBV10-3
clone_size: .
j_call: TRBJ1-4

cdr3_aa: CASSGTGRYNEQFF
v_call: TRBV10-2
clone_size: few
j_call: TRBJ2-1